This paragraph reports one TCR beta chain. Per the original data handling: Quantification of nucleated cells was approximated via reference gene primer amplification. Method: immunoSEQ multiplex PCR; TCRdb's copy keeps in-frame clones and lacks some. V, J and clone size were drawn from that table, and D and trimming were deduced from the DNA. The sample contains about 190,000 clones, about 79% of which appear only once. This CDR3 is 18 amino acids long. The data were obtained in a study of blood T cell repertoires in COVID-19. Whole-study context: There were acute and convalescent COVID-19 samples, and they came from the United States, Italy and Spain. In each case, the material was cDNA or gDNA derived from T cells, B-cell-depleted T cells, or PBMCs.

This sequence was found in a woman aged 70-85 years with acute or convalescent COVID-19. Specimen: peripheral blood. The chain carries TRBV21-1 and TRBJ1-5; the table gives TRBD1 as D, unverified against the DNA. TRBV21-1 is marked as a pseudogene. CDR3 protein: CASSKGGQKFYSNQPQHF. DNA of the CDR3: TGTGCCAGCAGCAAAGGGGGACAGAAGTTTTATAGCAATCAGCCCCAGCATTTT.